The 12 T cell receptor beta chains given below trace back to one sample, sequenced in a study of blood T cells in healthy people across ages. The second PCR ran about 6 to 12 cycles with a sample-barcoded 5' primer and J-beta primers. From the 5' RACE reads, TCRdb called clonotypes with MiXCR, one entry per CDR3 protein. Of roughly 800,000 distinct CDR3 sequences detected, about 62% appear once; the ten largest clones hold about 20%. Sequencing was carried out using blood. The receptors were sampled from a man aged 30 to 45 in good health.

In DNA, the CDR3 is TGCAGCGCGACAGGGGTAGCTGGGGCCAACGTCCTGACTTTC. Its protein is CSATGVAGANVLTF. The chain has TRBV29-1 and TRBJ2-6; 8 positions match TRBD1. The trim removed 7 bases at V and 2 bases at J, leaving 4 bases unmatched. This CDR3 is 14 amino acids long. From germline, CDR1 is SQVTM and CDR2 ANQGSEA.

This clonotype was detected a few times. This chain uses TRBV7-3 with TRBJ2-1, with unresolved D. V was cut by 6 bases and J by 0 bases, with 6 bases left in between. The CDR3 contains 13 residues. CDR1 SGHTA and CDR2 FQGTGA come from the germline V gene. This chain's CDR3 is CASSGNSYNEQFF. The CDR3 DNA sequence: TGTGCCAGCAGTGGCAACTCCTACAATGAGCAGTTCTTC.

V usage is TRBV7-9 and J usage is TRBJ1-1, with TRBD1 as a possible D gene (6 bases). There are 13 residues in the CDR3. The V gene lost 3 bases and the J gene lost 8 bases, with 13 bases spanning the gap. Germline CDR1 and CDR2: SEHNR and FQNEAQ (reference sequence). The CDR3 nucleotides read TGTGCCAGCAGCTTGGCGACAGGTAGCGAAGCTTTCTTT. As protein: CASSLATGSEAFF. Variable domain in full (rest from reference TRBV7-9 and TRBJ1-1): DTGVSQNPRHKITKRGQNVTFRCDPISEHNRLYWYRQTLGQGPEFLTYFQNEAQLEKSRLLSDRFSAERPKGSFSTLEIQRTEQGDSAMYLCASSLATGSEAFFGQGTRLTVV.

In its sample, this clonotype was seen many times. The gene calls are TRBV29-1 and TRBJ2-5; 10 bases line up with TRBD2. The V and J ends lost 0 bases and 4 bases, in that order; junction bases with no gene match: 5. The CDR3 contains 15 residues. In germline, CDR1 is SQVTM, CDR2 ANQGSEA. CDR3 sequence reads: CSVEDRLAGAETQYF. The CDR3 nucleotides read TGCAGCGTTGAAGATCGCCTAGCGGGAGCAGAGACCCAGTACTTC.

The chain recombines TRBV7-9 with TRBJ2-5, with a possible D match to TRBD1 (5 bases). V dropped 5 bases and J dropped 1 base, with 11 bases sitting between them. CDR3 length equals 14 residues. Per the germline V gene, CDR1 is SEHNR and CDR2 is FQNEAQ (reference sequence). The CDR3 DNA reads TGTGCCAGCAGCCAAAGACAGACCCAAGAGACCCAGTACTTC. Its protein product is CASSQRQTQETQYF.

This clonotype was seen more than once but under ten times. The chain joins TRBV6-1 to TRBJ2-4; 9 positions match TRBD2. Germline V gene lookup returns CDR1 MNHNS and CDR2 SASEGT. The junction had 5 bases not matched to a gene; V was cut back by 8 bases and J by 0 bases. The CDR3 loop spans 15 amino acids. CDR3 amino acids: CASGAGGVAKNIQYF. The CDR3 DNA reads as TGTGCCAGCGGCGCGGGAGGGGTAGCCAAAAACATTCAGTACTTC.

The CDR3 region is CASSVGFGAYEQYF. For the CDR3, the DNA is TGTGCCAGCAGCGTTGGGTTTGGGGCATACGAGCAGTACTTC. The rearrangement joins TRBV9 to TRBJ2-5, with D tentatively TRBD1 (5 bases). The end of the DNA is better explained by TRBJ2-7, so the J call may be wrong. Germline V lookup: CDR1 SGDLS, CDR2 YYNGEE. This CDR3 has 14 amino acids.

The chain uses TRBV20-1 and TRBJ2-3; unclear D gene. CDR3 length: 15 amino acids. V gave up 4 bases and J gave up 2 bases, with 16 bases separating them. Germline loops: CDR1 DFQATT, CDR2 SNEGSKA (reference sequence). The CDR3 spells CSATSLTADTDTQYF. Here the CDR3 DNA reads TGCAGTGCTACGAGCTTGACGGCGGACACAGATACGCAGTATTTT.

CDR3 bases: TGTGCCAGCAGCGTAGCGGCTTCGGGTGCAACGGGTCCGCACGAGCAGTACTTC. Translation gives CASSVAASGATGPHEQYF. The gene calls are TRBV9 and TRBJ2-5; D remains unclear. The J call may not be correct, given that the DNA end is closer to TRBJ2-7. CDR3 length: 18 amino acids. CDR1 is SGDLS, CDR2 YYNGEE, per germline.

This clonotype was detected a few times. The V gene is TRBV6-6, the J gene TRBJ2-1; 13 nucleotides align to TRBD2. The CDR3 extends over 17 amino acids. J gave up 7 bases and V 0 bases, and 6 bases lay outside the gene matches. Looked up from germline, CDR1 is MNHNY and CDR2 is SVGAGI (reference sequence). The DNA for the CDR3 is TGTGCCAGCAGTTACTCGACTAGCGGGGGGCCTGGTAATGAGCAGTTCTTC. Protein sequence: CASSYSTSGGPGNEQFF.

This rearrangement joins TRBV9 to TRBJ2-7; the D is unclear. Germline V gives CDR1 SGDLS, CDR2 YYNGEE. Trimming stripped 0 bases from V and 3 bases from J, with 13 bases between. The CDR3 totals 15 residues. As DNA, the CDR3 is TGTGCCAGCAGCGTAGAGGATGGACGGTACTACGAGCAGTACTTC. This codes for CASSVEDGRYYEQYF.

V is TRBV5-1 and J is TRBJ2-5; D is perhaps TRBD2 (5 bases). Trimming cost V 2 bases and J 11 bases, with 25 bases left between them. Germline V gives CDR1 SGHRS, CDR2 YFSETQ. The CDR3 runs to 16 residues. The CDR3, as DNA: TGCGCCAGCAGCTTACTACAGCCGGGAACGTACAATGAGCAGTACTTC. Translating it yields CASSLLQPGTYNEQYF. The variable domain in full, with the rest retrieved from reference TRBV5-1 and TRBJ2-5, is KAGVTQTPRYLIKTRGQQVTLSCSPISGHRSVSWYQQTPGQGLQFLFEYFSETQRNKGNFPGRFSGRQFSNSRSEMNVSTLELGDSALYLCASSLLQPGTYNEQYFGPGTRLLVL.